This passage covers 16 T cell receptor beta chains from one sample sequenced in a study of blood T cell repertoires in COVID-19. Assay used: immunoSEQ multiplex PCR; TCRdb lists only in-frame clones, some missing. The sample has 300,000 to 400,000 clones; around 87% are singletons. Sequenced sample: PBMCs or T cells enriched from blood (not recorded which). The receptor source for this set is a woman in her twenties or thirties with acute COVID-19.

CDR3 protein: CAWSVKTVPYEQYF. The CDR3 nucleotides read TGTGCCTGGAGCGTTAAGACAGTTCCCTACGAGCAGTACTTC. The chain links TRBV30 to TRBJ2-7, with a weak D call TRBD1 (5 bases). V lost 3 bases, J lost 2 bases, and 14 bases lay in between. CDR1 GTSNPN and CDR2 SVGIG come from the germline V gene (reference sequence). The CDR3 loop spans 14 amino acids.

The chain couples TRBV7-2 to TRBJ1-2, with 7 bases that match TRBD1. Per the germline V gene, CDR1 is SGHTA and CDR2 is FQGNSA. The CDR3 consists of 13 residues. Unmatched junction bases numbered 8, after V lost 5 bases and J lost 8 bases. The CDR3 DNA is TGTGCCAGCAGCCCGACAGGGCTCATGGGCTACACCTTC. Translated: CASSPTGLMGYTF.

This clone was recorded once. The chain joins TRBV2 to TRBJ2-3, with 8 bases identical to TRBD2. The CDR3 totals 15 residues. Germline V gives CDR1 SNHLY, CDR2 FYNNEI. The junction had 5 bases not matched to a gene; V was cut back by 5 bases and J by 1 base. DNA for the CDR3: TGTGCCAGCAGTTCCCTCGGGGGGGGCACAGATACGCAGTATTTT. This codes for CASSSLGGGTDTQYF.

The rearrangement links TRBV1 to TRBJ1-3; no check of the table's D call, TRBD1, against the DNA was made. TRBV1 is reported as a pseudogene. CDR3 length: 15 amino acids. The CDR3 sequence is CTSSQDRGKGNTIYF. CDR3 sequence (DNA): TGCACCAGCAGCCAAGATAGGGGGAAAGGAAACACCATATATTTT.

The CDR3: CASSPPETGNTGELFF. The CDR3 nucleotides read TGTGCCAGCTCACCACCCGAGACAGGGAACACCGGGGAGCTGTTTTTT. The chain is built from TRBV18 and TRBJ2-2, with D possibly being TRBD1 (6 bases). CDR3 size: 16 residues. Germline V CDR1 and CDR2: KGHSH, LQKENI. Trimming left V 0 bases short and J 1 base short, with 9 bases between.

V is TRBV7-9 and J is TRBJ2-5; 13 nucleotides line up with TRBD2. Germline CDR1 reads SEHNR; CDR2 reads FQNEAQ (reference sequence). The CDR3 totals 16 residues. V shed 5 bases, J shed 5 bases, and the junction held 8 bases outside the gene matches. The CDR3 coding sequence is TGTGCCAGCAGCGGGAGACTAGCGGGGGGCCCGGAGACCCAGTACTTC. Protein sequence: CASSGRLAGGPETQYF. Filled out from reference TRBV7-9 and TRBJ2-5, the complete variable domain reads DTGVSQNPRHKITKRGQNVTFRCDPISEHNRLYWYRQTLGQGPEFLTYFQNEAQLEKSRLLSDRFSAERPKGSFSTLEIQRTEQGDSAMYLCASSGRLAGGPETQYFGPGTRLLVL.

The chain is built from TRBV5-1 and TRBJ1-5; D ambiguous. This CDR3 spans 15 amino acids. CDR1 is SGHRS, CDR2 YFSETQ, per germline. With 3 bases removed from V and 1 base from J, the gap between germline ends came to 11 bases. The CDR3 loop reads CASSSEGGSNQPQHF. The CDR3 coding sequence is TGCGCCAGCAGCTCCGAGGGCGGAAGCAATCAGCCCCAGCATTTT.

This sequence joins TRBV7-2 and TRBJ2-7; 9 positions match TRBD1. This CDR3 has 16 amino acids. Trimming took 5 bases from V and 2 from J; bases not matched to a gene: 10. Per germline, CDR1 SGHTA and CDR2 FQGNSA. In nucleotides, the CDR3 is TGTGCCAGCAGCCAGTCCGGGACAGGGTTTCCCTACGAGCAGTACTTC. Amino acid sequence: CASSQSGTGFPYEQYF. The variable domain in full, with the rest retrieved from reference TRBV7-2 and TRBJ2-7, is GAGVSQSPSNKVTEKGKDVELRCDPISGHTALYWYRQSLGQGLEFLIYFQGNSAPDKSGLPSDRFSAERTGGSVSTLTIQRTQQEDSAVYLCASSQSGTGFPYEQYFGPGTRLTVT.

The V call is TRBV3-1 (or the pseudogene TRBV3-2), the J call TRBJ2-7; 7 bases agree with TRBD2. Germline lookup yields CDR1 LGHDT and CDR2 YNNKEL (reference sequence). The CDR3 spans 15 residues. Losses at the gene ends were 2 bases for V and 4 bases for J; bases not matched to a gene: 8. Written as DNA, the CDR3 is TGTGCCAGCAGCCAACCTAGGACTAGAGGGTACGAGCAGTACTTC. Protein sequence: CASSQPRTRGYEQYF.

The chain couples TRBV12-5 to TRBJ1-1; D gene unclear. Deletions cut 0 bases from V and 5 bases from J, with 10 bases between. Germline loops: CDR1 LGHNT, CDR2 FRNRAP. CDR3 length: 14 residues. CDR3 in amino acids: CASGLVGRRTEAFF. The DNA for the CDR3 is TGTGCTAGTGGTTTGGTAGGGAGACGGACTGAAGCTTTCTTT.

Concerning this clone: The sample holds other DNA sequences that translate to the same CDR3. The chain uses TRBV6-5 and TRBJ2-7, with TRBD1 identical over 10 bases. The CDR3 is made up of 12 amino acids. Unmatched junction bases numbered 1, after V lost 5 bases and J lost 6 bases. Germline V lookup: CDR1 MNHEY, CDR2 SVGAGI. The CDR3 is CASSRTGGEQYF. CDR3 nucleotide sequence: TGTGCCAGCAGTCGGACAGGGGGCGAGCAGTACTTC.

CDR3 DNA sequence: TGCGCCAGCAGCTCTACGGGGTGGCAGGGGGTTGCCTATGGCTACACCTTC. This codes for CASSSTGWQGVAYGYTF. V gene TRBV5-1 combines with J gene TRBJ1-2; TRBD1 agrees at 7 bases. The CDR3 is 17 residues long. Germline V CDR1 and CDR2: SGHRS, YFSETQ. V was clipped by 3 bases and J by 4 bases; unmatched bases: 15.

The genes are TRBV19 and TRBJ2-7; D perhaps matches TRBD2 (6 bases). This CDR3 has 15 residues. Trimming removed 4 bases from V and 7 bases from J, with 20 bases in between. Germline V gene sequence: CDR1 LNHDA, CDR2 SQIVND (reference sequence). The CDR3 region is CASSTTRRGYVEQYF. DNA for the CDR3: TGTGCCAGTAGTACCACGAGGCGGGGTTACGTGGAGCAGTACTTC.

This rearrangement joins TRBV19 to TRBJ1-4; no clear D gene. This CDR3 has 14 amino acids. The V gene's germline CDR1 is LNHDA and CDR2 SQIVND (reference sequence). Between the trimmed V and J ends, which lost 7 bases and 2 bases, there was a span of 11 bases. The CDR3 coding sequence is TGTGCCAGTAAACCTACTTTGACTAATGAAAAACTGTTTTTT. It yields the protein CASKPTLTNEKLFF. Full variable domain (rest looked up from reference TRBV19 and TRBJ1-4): DGGITQSPKYLFRKEGQNVTLSCEQNLNHDAMYWYRQDPGQGLRLIYYSQIVNDFQKGDIAEGYSVSREKKESFPLTVTSAQKNPTAFYLCASKPTLTNEKLFFGSGTQLSVL.

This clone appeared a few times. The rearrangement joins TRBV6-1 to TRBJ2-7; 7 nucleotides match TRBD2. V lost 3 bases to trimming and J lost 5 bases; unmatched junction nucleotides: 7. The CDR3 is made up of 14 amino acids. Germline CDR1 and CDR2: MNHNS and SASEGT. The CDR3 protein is CASSDRGGRDEQYF. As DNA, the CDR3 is TGTGCCAGCAGTGACCGGGGTGGGAGGGACGAGCAGTACTTC.

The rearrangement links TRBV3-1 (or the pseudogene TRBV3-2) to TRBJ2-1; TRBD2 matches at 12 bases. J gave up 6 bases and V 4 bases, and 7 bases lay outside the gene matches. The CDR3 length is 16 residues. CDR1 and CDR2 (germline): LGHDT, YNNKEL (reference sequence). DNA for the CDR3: TGTGCCAGCAGCCTGACTAGCGGGGGTCTACTCAATGAGCAGTTCTTC. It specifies CASSLTSGGLLNEQFF.